Shown below are 7 T cell receptor beta chains from a single sample sequenced in a study of T cells in localized non-small cell lung cancer. Profiling relied on immunoSEQ multiplex PCR, and the TCRdb table lists in-frame clones only, not all of them. The sample yields fewer than 45,000 clones, around 83% seen once. The starting material was peripheral blood, obtained before any cancer treatment. The receptors stem from a woman between 18 and 50 years old with stage III lung adenocarcinoma.

The J gene is TRBJ2-5, the V gene TRBV11-2; 8 bases align to TRBD2. Per the germline V gene, CDR1 is SGHAT and CDR2 is FQNNGV. J was trimmed by 4 bases and V by 0 bases; bases with no gene match: 13. The CDR3 runs to 18 residues. The CDR3 nucleotides are TGTGCCAGCAGCTTAGATCAAGAGACTAGCGTGGGGGGAGAGACCCAGTACTTC. Its translation is CASSLDQETSVGGETQYF.

The chain employs TRBV30 and TRBJ1-6; TRBD1 agrees at 7 bases. CDR3 length equals 15 residues. V shed 3 bases, J shed 16 bases, and the junction held 18 bases outside the gene matches. The germline CDR1 and CDR2 sequences are GTSNPN and SVGIG (reference sequence). CDR3: CAWSDVSQGVKKLHF. The CDR3 DNA is TGTGCCTGGAGCGACGTCTCGCAGGGGGTCAAGAAGCTCCACTTT. Based on the CDR3 plus reference TRBV30 and TRBJ1-6, the full variable domain is SQTIHQWPATLVQPVGSPLSLECTVEGTSNPNLYWYRQAAGRGLQLLFYSVGIGQISSEVPQNLSASRPQDRQFILSSKKLLLSDSGFYLCAWSDVSQGVKKLHFGNGTRLTVT.

The V gene is TRBV5-4, the J gene TRBJ2-5; TRBD2 agrees at 14 bases. Germline values: CDR1 SGHNT, CDR2 YYREEE (reference sequence). The CDR3 sequence is 17 residues long. Trimming took 0 bases from V and 2 from J; bases not matched to a gene: 3. DNA for the CDR3: TGTGCCAGCAGCTTGGCTTGGACTAGCGGGGGGCAAGAGACCCAGTACTTC. Residues: CASSLAWTSGGQETQYF.

This clone was found a few times. The genes are TRBV6-5 and TRBJ1-1; the D gene is possibly TRBD1 (5 bases). Germline V gene data show CDR1 as MNHEY and CDR2 as SVGAGI. Deletions cut 5 bases from V and 1 base from J, with 11 bases between. This CDR3 contains 14 residues. CDR3: CASSRQFENTEAFF. The CDR3 coding sequence is TGTGCCAGCAGTCGACAGTTTGAGAACACTGAAGCTTTCTTT.

This sequence joins TRBV7-3 and TRBJ2-3, with 9 nucleotides matching TRBD1. The CDR3 is 16 amino acids. Looked up from germline, CDR1 is SGHTA and CDR2 is FQGTGA. V gave up 5 bases and J gave up 1 base; unmatched junction bases: 7. This chain's CDR3 is CASSPGTGYGTDTQYF. DNA for the CDR3: TGTGCCAGCAGCCCCGGGACAGGGTACGGCACAGATACGCAGTATTTT.

This clone was counted a single time. This chain uses TRBV11-2 with TRBJ2-1, with a tentative D call TRBD2 (6 bases). V was clipped by 0 bases and J by 8 bases, with 14 bases between them. The CDR3 runs to 15 residues. Germline V gene data show CDR1 as SGHAT and CDR2 as FQNNGV. The CDR3 DNA reads TGTGCCAGCAGCTTAGAACGGGACGGGAGCGATGAGCAGTTCTTC. Translated: CASSLERDGSDEQFF.

The CDR3 spells CASSLGSGGAHEQYF. CDR3 in DNA: TGCGCCAGCAGCTTGGGGTCAGGGGGGGCCCACGAGCAGTACTTC. The chain has TRBV5-1 and TRBJ2-7, with D perhaps given as TRBD1 or TRBD2 (7 bases each). V was cut by 0 bases and J by 5 bases, with 15 bases left in between. The CDR3 loop spans 15 amino acids. Germline CDR1 and CDR2: SGHRS and YFSETQ.